These 23 T cell receptor beta chains were all obtained from the same sample, sequenced in a study of blood T cells in healthy people across ages. Primed by a sample-barcoded 5' primer and a J-beta primer mix, a second PCR proceeded for about 6 to 12 cycles. TCRdb reprocessed the 5' RACE reads with MiXCR, giving one entry per CDR3 protein. The sample carries approximately 1.5 million distinct CDR3 sequences, roughly 43% recorded once. Sequencing was performed on blood. The receptors were gathered from a woman younger than 35 in good health.

This clonotype was detected only a few times. The CDR3 coding sequence is TGCGCCAGCAGCCAAGATATTCTAGCGGGGGGCCCTTGGGGCACAGATACGCAGTATTTT. It encodes CASSQDILAGGPWGTDTQYF. The rearrangement uses TRBV4-1 and TRBJ2-3; 11 bases are shared with TRBD2. CDR3 size: 20 residues. CDR1 and CDR2 from the germline V gene are MGHRA and YSYEKL. The ends lost 0 bases at V and 1 base at J; junction bases unmatched: 12.

This clonotype was seen only a few times. The chain is built from TRBV15 and TRBJ2-5; 7 nucleotides match TRBD2. Germline V gene sequence: CDR1 LNHNV, CDR2 YYDKDF (reference sequence). V was clipped by 8 bases and J by 11 bases; unmatched bases: 14. The CDR3 sequence is 13 residues long. The CDR3 here is CATAWGGSKEQYF. The CDR3 region has the DNA TGTGCCACCGCCTGGGGGGGATCTAAAGAGCAGTACTTC. The full variable domain, with the rest looked up from reference TRBV15 and TRBJ2-5, is DAMVIQNPRYQVTQFGKPVTLSCSQTLNHNVMYWYQQKSSQAPKLLFHYYDKDFNNEADTPDNFQSRRPNTSFCFLDIRSPGLGDTAMYLCATAWGGSKEQYFGPGTRLLVL.

This sequence joins TRBV29-1 and TRBJ2-7; 10 bases fit TRBD2. Germline V gives CDR1 SQVTM, CDR2 ANQGSEA. The junction had 7 bases not matched to a gene; V was cut back by 6 bases and J by 5 bases. The CDR3 sequence is 13 residues long. CDR3 sequence (DNA): TGCAGCGTCTCAGCGGGAGGGCTTGACGAGCAGTACTTC. It translates to CSVSAGGLDEQYF.

The sample holds many counts of this clonotype. The chain couples TRBV7-2 to TRBJ2-5, with D tentatively TRBD2 (6 bases). CDR3 length equals 14 residues. Germline CDR1 is SGHTA and CDR2 is FQGNSA. Trimming left V 0 bases short and J 2 bases short, with 7 bases between. Here the CDR3 reads CASSLAGGQETQYF. As DNA, the CDR3 is TGTGCCAGCAGCTTAGCGGGGGGACAAGAGACCCAGTACTTC.

J is TRBJ2-7 and V is TRBV7-2; D perhaps matches TRBD2 (5 bases). Per the germline V gene, CDR1 is SGHTA and CDR2 is FQGNSA. The CDR3 is 12 residues long. Trimming took off 6 bases at V and 4 bases at J, with 10 bases between the two ends. As DNA, the CDR3 is TGTGCCAGCAGACTGGACTTTTACGAGCAGTACTTC. Its translation: CASRLDFYEQYF.

This clonotype was recorded only once. The chain recombines TRBV6-2 or TRBV6-3 with TRBJ2-5; possible D gene TRBD1, 6 bases. Germline V gene lookup returns CDR1 MNHEY and CDR2 SVGEGT. The CDR3 is 15 residues long. Trimming removed 6 bases from V and 2 bases from J, with 16 bases in between. The CDR3 nucleotides read TGTGCCAGCAGCTACACTACAGGGAATCAAGAGACCCAGTACTTC. Amino acid sequence: CASSYTTGNQETQYF.

CDR3 sequence reads: CASSYSVGTGGKYGYTF. CDR3 nucleotide sequence: TGTGCCAGCAGTTACTCTGTAGGGACAGGGGGCAAGTATGGCTACACCTTC. The chain recombines TRBV6-5 with TRBJ1-2, with 12 bases identical to TRBD1. This CDR3 has 17 residues. The V and J ends lost 0 bases and 5 bases, in that order; junction bases with no gene match: 7. CDR1 is MNHEY and CDR2 is SVGAGI in the germline V gene.

The chain links TRBV7-9 to TRBJ2-7; 8 nucleotides agree with TRBD1. The CDR3 length is 15 residues. The V gene end was trimmed by 4 bases and the J gene end by 4 bases; junction bases not matched to a gene: 9. CDR1 is SEHNR, CDR2 FQNEAQ, per germline (reference sequence). This CDR3 is CASSSTGTGRYEQYF. CDR3 nucleotides: TGTGCCAGCAGCTCAACCGGGACAGGACGGTACGAGCAGTACTTC.

This clonotype was seen only a few times. The V and J genes are TRBV9 and TRBJ2-1; TRBD2 is a possible D gene (6 bases). The CDR3 length is 14 residues. The germline gives CDR1 SGDLS, CDR2 YYNGEE. V lost 0 bases and J lost 5, with 9 bases in between. CDR3 loop: CASSVGDLHNEQFF. DNA for the CDR3: TGTGCCAGCAGCGTAGGGGACTTACACAATGAGCAGTTCTTC.

This chain connects TRBV28 to TRBJ2-1; D possibly corresponds to TRBD1 (6 bases). The CDR3 runs to 17 residues. V dropped 3 bases and J dropped 0 bases, with 15 bases sitting between them. Germline V gene lookup returns CDR1 MDHEN and CDR2 SYDVKM. The CDR3: CASSFGYADSSYNEQFF. CDR3 DNA: TGTGCCAGCAGTTTTGGTTATGCGGACAGCTCCTACAATGAGCAGTTCTTC.

J is TRBJ2-5 and V is TRBV11-2; TRBD2 matches at 8 bases. Trimming cost V 5 bases and J 11 bases; bases outside gene matches: 19. The germline gives CDR1 SGHAT, CDR2 FQNNGV. This CDR3 has 16 amino acids. The CDR3: CASSPSSTSGNNEQYF. CDR3 sequence (DNA): TGTGCCAGCAGCCCGAGTAGTACTAGCGGAAACAATGAGCAGTACTTC.

This clonotype showed up just once. The DNA is left out, because the CDR3 cannot be placed on it with certainty; the CDR3 is given as TCRdb lists it. The chain recombines TRBV6-5 with TRBJ2-7; TRBD2 is the table's D call and was not checked against the DNA. Termini included, the CDR3 measures 15 amino acids. The V gene's germline CDR1 is MNHEY and CDR2 SVGAGI. The CDR3 spells CASSSSGLALYEQYF.

This clonotype occurred a few times. This rearrangement joins TRBV7-2 to TRBJ2-3, with D possibly TRBD2 on 5 matching bases. The V and J ends lost 3 bases and 4 bases respectively, with 11 bases between them. The CDR3 runs to 14 residues. Germline CDR1 and CDR2: SGHTA and FQGNSA. CDR3 sequence reads: CASSFEGVADTQYF. The DNA of the CDR3 is TGTGCCAGCAGCTTTGAGGGAGTAGCAGATACGCAGTATTTT.

The sample holds a few counts of this clonotype. The CDR3 here is CASSYNGLMDSPLHF. As DNA, the CDR3 is TGTGCCAGCAGTTACAACGGGCTTATGGATTCACCCCTCCACTTT. The J gene is TRBJ1-6, the V gene TRBV6-2 or TRBV6-3; no definite D call. CDR1 is MNHEY, CDR2 SVGEGT, per germline. V was clipped by 2 bases and J by 8 bases, with 13 bases between them. This CDR3 contains 15 residues.

In its sample, this clonotype was seen a few times. The chain recombines TRBV2 with TRBJ2-5; D gene uncertain. With the DNA end fitting TRBJ2-7 better, the J assignment may be wrong. There are 14 residues in the CDR3. Germline V gene sequence: CDR1 SNHLY, CDR2 FYNNEI. Here the CDR3 DNA reads TGTGCCAGCAGTGAGGGTCTCGGCGACTACGAGCAGTACTTC. This translates into CASSEGLGDYEQYF.

This clonotype showed up just a few times. V usage is TRBV2 and J usage is TRBJ2-1; no reliable D call. Deletions cut 0 bases from V and 8 bases from J, with 5 bases between. CDR1 is SNHLY and CDR2 is FYNNEI in the germline V gene. The CDR3 loop spans 12 amino acids. In DNA form, the CDR3 reads TGTGCCAGCAGTGAAGCCGAGGATGAGCAGTTCTTC. This gives the protein CASSEAEDEQFF. The full variable domain, its missing parts supplied by reference TRBV2 and TRBJ2-1, is EPEVTQTPSHQVTQMGQEVILRCVPISNHLYFYWYRQILGQKVEFLVSFYNNEISEKSEIFDDQFSVERPDGSNFTLKIRSTKLEDSAMYFCASSEAEDEQFFGPGTRLTVL.

The V call is TRBV28, the J call TRBJ2-7, with 7 bases lining up with TRBD1. The CDR3 spans 14 residues. Germline V lookup: CDR1 MDHEN, CDR2 SYDVKM. The junction had 13 bases not matched to a gene; V was cut back by 5 bases and J by 9 bases. The CDR3 DNA follows: TGTGCCAGCAGTACGGCGAGGCAGGGGGAGATGCAGTACTTC. Its translation is CASSTARQGEMQYF.

The gene calls are TRBV4-1 and TRBJ2-4; TRBD2 aligns across 9 bases. From germline, CDR1 is MGHRA and CDR2 YSYEKL. V was pared by 1 base and J by 2 bases, with 9 bases of the junction left unmatched. CDR3 length equals 18 residues. This chain's CDR3 is CASSQGLRGGTTKNIQYF. In nucleotides, the CDR3 is TGCGCCAGCAGCCAAGGTTTGCGGGGGGGCACGACCAAAAACATTCAGTACTTC.

The chain combines TRBV7-2 with TRBJ2-1; D is unclear. The germline V and J ends were trimmed by 8 bases and 0 bases, with 11 bases remaining between them. Germline assignment: CDR1 SGHTA and CDR2 FQGNSA. The CDR3 is made up of 14 amino acids. DNA for the CDR3: TGTGCCAGCCTGACCCCAAGCTCCTACAATGAGCAGTTCTTC. This sequence encodes CASLTPSSYNEQFF.

This clonotype was detected only a few times. The chain employs TRBV20-1 and TRBJ1-5; D perhaps matches TRBD1 (5 bases). Germline V gives CDR1 DFQATT, CDR2 SNEGSKA (reference sequence). This CDR3 is 15 amino acids long. Trimming removed 6 bases at V and 2 bases at J, with 17 bases between. The DNA for the CDR3 is TGCAGTGCAGGGGATCCCAAAAGCGGCAATCAGCCCCAGCATTTT. This gives the protein CSAGDPKSGNQPQHF.

This clonotype turned up a few times. The gene calls are TRBV6-5 and TRBJ2-4, with D possibly TRBD2 on 6 matching bases. The CDR3 totals 14 residues. Germline V gene data show CDR1 as MNHEY and CDR2 as SVGAGI. The V end lost 5 bases, the J end lost 0 bases, and 8 bases lay between the germline ends. CDR3 region: CASSRGLAKNIQYF. DNA for the CDR3: TGTGCCAGCAGTCGGGGACTAGCCAAAAACATTCAGTACTTC.

This clonotype was seen only a few times. The chain employs TRBV7-2 and TRBJ2-7; D not certain. V lost 5 bases and J 3 bases, leaving 14 bases between the germline ends. The length of the CDR3 is 14 residues. CDR1 and CDR2 (germline): SGHTA, FQGNSA. The CDR3 coding sequence is TGTGCCAGCAGCGTGAGGTTGATCAGCTACGAGCAGTACTTC. The encoded protein is CASSVRLISYEQYF.

This clonotype was picked up a small number of times. In DNA, the CDR3 is TGTGCCAGCAGTTACACAGAACAGGGCGGAACTGAAGCTTTCTTT. It is translated as CASSYTEQGGTEAFF. The chain has TRBV6-6 and TRBJ1-1, with D maybe TRBD1 (6 bases). Looked up from germline, CDR1 is MNHNY and CDR2 is SVGAGI (reference sequence). The CDR3 is 15 residues long. The ends were cut back, 2 bases at V and 5 bases at J, with 15 bases in the middle.